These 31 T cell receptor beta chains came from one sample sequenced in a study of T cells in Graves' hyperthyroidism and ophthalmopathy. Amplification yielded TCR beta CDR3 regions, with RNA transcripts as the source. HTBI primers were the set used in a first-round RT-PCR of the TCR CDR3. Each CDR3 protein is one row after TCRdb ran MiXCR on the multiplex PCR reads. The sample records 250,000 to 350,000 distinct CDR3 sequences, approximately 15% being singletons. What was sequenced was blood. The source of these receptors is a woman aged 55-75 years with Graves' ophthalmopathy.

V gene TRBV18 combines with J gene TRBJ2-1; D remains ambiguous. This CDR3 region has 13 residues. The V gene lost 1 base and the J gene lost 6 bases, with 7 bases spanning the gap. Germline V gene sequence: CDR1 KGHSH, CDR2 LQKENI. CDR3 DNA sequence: TGTGCCAGCTCACCACTAACTGGCAATGAGCAGTTCTTC. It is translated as CASSPLTGNEQFF.

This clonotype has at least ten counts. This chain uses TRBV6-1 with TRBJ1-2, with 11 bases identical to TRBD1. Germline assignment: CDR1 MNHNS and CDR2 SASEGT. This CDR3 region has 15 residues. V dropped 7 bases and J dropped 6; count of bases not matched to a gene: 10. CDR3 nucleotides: TGTGCCAGCACGGATCCGGGACAGGGGGTGAATGGCTACACCTTC. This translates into CASTDPGQGVNGYTF.

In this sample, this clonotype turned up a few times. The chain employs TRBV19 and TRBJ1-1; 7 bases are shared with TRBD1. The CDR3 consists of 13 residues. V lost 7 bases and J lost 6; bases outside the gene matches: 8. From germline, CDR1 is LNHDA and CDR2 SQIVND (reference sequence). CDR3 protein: CASTRDSGPEAFF. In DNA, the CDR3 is TGTGCCAGTACCCGGGACAGTGGTCCTGAAGCTTTCTTT.

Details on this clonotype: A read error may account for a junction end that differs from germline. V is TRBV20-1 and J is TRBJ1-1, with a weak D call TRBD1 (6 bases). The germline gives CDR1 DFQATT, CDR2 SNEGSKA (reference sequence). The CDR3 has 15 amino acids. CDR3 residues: CSASGLGQGNTEASF. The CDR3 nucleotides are TGCAGTGCTAGTGGGTTGGGGCAGGGGAACACTGAAGCTTCCTTT.

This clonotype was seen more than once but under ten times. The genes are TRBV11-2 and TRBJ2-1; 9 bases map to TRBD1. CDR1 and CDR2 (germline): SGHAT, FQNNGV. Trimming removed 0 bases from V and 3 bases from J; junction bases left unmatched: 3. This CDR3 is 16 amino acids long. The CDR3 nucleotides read TGTGCCAGCAGCTTAGAAAGACAGGGGGTCTACAATGAGCAGTTCTTC. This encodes CASSLERQGVYNEQFF.

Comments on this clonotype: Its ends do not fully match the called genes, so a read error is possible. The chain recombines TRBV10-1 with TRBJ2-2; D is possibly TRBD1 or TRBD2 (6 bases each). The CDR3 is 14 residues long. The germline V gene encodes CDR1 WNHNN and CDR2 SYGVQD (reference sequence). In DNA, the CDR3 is TGCGCCAGCAGTGAGCGGGGGCGGACCGGGGAGCTATTTTTT. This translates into CASSERGRTGELFF.

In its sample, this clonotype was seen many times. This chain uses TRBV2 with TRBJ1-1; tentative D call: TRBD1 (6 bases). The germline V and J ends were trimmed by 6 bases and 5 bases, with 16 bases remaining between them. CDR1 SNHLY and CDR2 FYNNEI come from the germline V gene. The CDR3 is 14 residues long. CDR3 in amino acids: CASRNRVVETEAFF. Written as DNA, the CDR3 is TGTGCCAGCAGAAACAGGGTGGTCGAGACTGAAGCTTTCTTT.

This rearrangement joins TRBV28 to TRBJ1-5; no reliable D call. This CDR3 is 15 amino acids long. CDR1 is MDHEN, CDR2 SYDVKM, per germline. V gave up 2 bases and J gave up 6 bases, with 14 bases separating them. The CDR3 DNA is TGTGCCAGCAGTTTACCTCAAGGACGTTTTCAGCCCCAGCATTTT. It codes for CASSLPQGRFQPQHF.

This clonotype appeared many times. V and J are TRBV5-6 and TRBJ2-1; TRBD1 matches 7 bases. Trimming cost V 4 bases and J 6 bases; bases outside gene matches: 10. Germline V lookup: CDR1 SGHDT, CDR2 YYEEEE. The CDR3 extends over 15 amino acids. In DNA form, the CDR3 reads TGTGCCAGCAGCCTTGCGCGACAGGGCTTCAATGAGCAGTTCTTC. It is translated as CASSLARQGFNEQFF.

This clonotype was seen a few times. CDR3 sequence: CSARVWGGETQYF. Here the CDR3 DNA reads TGCAGTGCTAGAGTGTGGGGAGGAGAGACCCAGTACTTC. The genes are TRBV20-1 and TRBJ2-5; a weak D match, TRBD2 (6 bases). V dropped 1 base and J dropped 4 bases, with 10 bases sitting between them. The CDR3 covers 13 residues. CDR1 is DFQATT, CDR2 SNEGSKA, per germline (reference sequence).

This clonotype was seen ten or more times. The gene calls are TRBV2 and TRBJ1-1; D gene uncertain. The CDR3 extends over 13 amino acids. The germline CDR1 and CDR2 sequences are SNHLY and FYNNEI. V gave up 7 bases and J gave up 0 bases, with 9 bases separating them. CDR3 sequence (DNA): TGTGCCAGCAATCAGTACATGAACACTGAAGCTTTCTTT. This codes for CASNQYMNTEAFF.

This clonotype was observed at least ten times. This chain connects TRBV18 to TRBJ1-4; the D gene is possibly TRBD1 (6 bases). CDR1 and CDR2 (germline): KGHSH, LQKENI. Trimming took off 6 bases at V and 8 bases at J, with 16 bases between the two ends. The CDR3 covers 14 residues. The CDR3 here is CASSRTGINEKLFF. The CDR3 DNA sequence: TGTGCCAGCTCCCGAACAGGGATTAACGAAAAACTGTTTTTT. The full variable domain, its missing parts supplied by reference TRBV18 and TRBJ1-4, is NAGVMQNPRHLVRRRGQEARLRCSPMKGHSHVYWYRQLPEEGLKFMVYLQKENIIDESGMPKERFSAEFPKEGPSILRIQQVVRGDSAAYFCASSRTGINEKLFFGSGTQLSVL.

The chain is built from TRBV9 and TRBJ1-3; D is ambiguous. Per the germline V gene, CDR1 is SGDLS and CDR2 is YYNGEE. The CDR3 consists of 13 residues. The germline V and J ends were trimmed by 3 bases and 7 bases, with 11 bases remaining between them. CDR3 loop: CASSAQSRNTIYF. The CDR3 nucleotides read TGTGCCAGCAGCGCCCAGAGTCGTAACACCATATATTTT.

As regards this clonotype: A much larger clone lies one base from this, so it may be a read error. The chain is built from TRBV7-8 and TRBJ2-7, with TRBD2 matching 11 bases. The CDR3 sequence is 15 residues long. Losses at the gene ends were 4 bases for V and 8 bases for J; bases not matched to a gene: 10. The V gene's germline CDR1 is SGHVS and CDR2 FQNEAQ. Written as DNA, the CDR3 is TGTGCCAGCAGCTCCAGACTAGCGGGGTCCAAGAAGCAGTACTTC. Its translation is CASSSRLAGSKKQYF.

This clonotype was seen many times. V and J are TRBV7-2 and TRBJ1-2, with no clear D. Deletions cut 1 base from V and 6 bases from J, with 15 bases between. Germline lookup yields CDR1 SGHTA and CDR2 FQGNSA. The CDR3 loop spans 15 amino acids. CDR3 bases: TGTGCCAGCAGCTTAGGGCTTCCGGAGGATAATGGCTACACCTTC. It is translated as CASSLGLPEDNGYTF.

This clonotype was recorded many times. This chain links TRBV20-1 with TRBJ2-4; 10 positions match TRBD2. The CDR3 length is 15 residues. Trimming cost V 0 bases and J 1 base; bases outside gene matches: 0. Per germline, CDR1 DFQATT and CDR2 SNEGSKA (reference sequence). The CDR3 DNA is TGCAGTGCTAGAGATAGCGGGAGGGCCAAAAACATTCAGTACTTC. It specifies CSARDSGRAKNIQYF.

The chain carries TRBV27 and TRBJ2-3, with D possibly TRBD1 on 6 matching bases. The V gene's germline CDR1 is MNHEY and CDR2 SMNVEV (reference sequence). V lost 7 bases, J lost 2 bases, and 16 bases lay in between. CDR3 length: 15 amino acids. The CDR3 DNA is TGTGCCAGCAAGTTTTCCCGACAGGCCACAGATACGCAGTATTTT. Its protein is CASKFSRQATDTQYF.

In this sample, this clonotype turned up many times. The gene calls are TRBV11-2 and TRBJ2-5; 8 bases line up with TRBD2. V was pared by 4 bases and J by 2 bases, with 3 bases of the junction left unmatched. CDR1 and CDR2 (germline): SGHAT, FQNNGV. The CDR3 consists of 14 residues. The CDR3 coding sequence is TGTGCCAGCAGCTACATAGCGGGGCAAGAGACCCAGTACTTC. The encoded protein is CASSYIAGQETQYF. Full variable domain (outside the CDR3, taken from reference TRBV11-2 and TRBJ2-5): EAGVAQSPRYKIIEKRQSVAFWCNPISGHATLYWYQQILGQGPKLLIQFQNNGVVDDSQLPKDRFSAERLKGVDSTLKIQPAKLEDSAVYLCASSYIAGQETQYFGPGTRLLVL.

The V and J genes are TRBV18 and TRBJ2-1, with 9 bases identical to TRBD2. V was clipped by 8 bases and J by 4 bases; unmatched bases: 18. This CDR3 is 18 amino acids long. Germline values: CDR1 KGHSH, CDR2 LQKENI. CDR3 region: CASSQVPVAGVAYNEQFF. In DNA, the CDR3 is TGTGCCAGCAGCCAAGTCCCTGTAGCGGGAGTGGCGTACAATGAGCAGTTCTTC.

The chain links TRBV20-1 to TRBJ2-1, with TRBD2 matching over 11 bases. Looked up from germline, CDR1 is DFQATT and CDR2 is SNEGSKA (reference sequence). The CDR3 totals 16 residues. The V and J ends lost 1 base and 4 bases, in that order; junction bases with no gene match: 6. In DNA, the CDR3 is TGCAGTGCTAGAGTTCGACTAGCGGGAAGGTACAATGAGCAGTTCTTC. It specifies CSARVRLAGRYNEQFF.

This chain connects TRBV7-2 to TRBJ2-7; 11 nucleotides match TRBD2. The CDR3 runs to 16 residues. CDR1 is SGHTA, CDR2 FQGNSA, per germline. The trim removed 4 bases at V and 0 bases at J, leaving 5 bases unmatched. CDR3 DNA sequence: TGTGCCAGCAGCTGGCAGACTAGCGGGGTCTCCTACGAGCAGTACTTC. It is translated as CASSWQTSGVSYEQYF.

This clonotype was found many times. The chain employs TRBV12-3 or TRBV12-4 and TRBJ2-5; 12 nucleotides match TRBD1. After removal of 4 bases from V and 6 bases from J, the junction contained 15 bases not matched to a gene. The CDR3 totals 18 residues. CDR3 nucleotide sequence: TGTGCCAGCAGTTCAGGCAGGACCGGGACAGGGGGCGTGAAGACCCAGTACTTC. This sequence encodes CASSSGRTGTGGVKTQYF.

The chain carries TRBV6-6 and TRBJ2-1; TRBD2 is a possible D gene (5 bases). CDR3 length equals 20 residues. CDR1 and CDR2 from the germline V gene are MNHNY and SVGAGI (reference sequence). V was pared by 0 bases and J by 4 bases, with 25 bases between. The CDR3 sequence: CASSYSFRGSLARGYNEQFF. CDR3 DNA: TGTGCCAGCAGTTACTCGTTTCGCGGCTCCTTAGCACGGGGATACAATGAGCAGTTCTTC.

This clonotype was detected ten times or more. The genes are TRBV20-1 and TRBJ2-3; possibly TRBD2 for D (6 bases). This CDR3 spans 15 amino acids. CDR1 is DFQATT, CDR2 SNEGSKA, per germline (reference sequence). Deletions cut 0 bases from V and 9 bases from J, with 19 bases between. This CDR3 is CSARDGAVTRGTQYF. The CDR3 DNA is TGCAGTGCTAGAGATGGTGCCGTCACCCGGGGGACGCAGTATTTT.

CDR3 bases: TGTGCCAGCAATCGTCCAGGGGCGGGAGCGATAGCAGATACGCAGTATTTT. This sequence encodes CASNRPGAGAIADTQYF. This chain joins TRBV2 and TRBJ2-3; a weak D match, TRBD2 (7 bases). Trimming shortened V by 7 bases and J by 4 bases, and 24 bases separated the two germline ends. Looked up from germline, CDR1 is SNHLY and CDR2 is FYNNEI. The CDR3 contains 17 residues. The complete variable domain, with remaining parts taken from reference TRBV2 and TRBJ2-3, reads EPEVTQTPSHQVTQMGQEVILRCVPISNHLYFYWYRQILGQKVEFLVSFYNNEISEKSEIFDDQFSVERPDGSNFTLKIRSTKLEDSAMYFCASNRPGAGAIADTQYFGPGTRLTVL.

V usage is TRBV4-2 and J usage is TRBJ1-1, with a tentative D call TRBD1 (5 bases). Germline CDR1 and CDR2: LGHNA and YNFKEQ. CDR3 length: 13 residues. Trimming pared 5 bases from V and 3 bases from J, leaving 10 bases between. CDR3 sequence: CASSGGRDTEAFF. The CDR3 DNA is TGTGCCAGCAGCGGGGGGAGGGACACTGAAGCTTTCTTT.

CDR3 bases: TGTGCCAGCAGCGGAGCCCCAGGGGGAGGTTCACCCCTCCACTTT. Amino acid sequence: CASSGAPGGGSPLHF. The chain has TRBV9 and TRBJ1-6; TRBD1 matches at 7 bases. V dropped 3 bases and J dropped 9; count of bases not matched to a gene: 9. The germline V gene encodes CDR1 SGDLS and CDR2 YYNGEE. This CDR3 spans 15 amino acids.

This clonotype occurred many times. The CDR3 nucleotides read TGCGCCAGCAGCTTACCGGGACTAGCTATGGGGAATGAGCAGTTCTTC. Residues: CASSLPGLAMGNEQFF. This chain uses TRBV5-1 with TRBJ2-1; the match to TRBD2 covers 9 bases. This CDR3 comprises 16 residues. The V gene end was trimmed by 2 bases and the J gene end by 7 bases; junction bases not matched to a gene: 10. Germline lookup yields CDR1 SGHRS and CDR2 YFSETQ.

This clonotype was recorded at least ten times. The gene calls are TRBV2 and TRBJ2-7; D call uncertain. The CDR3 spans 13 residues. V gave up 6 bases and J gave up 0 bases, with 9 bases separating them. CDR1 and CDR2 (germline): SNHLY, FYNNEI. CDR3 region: CASRNSPSYEQYF. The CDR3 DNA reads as TGTGCCAGCAGAAACTCCCCCTCCTACGAGCAGTACTTC.

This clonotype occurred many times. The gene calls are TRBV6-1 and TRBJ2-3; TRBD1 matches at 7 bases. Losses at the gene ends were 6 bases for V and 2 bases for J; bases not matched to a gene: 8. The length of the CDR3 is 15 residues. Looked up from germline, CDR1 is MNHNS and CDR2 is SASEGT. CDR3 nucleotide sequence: TGTGCCAGCAGGGCCGGGACAGTCTTCACAGATACGCAGTATTTT. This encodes CASRAGTVFTDTQYF.

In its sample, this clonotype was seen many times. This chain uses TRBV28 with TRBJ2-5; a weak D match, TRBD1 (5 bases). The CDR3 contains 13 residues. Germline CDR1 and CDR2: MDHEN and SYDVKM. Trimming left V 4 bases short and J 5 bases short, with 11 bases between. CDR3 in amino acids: CASSSGARETQYF. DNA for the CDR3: TGTGCCAGCAGTTCTGGGGCTAGGGAGACCCAGTACTTC.